The TCR beta chain described here comes from a study of T cell repertoires in cytomegalovirus infection. Study background: Public TCR beta signatures indicated both CMV infection and matching HLA type. Findings of the study overall: Using cumulative public TCR beta family frequency, the authors identified those who carried CMV together with the relevant HLA. Across the ex vivo response, the dominant clonotypes were HLA-C-restricted CMV-specific TCR beta clonotypes.

TCRdb itself ran the reads through MiXCR, one entry per CDR3 protein. This sample yields 450,000 to 600,000 distinct CDR3 sequences, of which 11% are seen a single time; about a tenth belongs to the top ten. This clonotype was found many times. Antigen: not known. This CDR3 is built from 13 residues. Germline V CDR1 and CDR2: DFQATT, SNEGSKA (reference sequence). After removal of 6 bases from V and 3 bases from J, the junction contained 4 bases not matched to a gene. The sample was PBMCs. The V call is TRBV20-1, the J call TRBJ2-1; 8 bases fit TRBD2. The source of this sequence is a human donor in good health (CMV status not recorded). Some clones in this sample may be carry-over from other donors' samples. The CDR3 DNA reads TGCAGTGCCTACGGGACTAGCTACAATGAGCAGTTCTTC. Its translation: CSAYGTSYNEQFF.